Each of the 5 T cell receptor beta chains below was sequenced from the same sample in a study of tissue T cells after allogeneic stem cell transplantation (dated by TCRdb to about 2022). The library was prepared using the immunoSEQ multiplex PCR assay. Entries here come from immuneACCESS through TCRdb and include only in-frame sequences with V and J called. Some clones fail to appear in such tables; in the studies checked, an unresolved V gene covers under half of the shortfall, and the cause of the remainder is unknown. The sample data list approximately 7,600 clones, and approximately 50% of these were observed just once. Around 7% of the sample rests with the top ten. The meaning of the sample's time point label: mouse harvest day 7 after allogeneic transplant. Mouse grafts consisting of 10^7 T-cell-depleted bone marrow cells combined with 10^6 splenic CD5+ T cells were administered by tail vein injection.

Source material: gut tissue. These receptors were taken from a female BALB/c mouse given C57BL/6 T cells with graft-versus-host disease after an allogeneic hematopoietic cell transplant.

To note about this clone: The germline and genes are mouse ones. With the read ending 1 residue before the CDR3 end, the germline J gene is used to fill in that end. The chain links TRBV26 to TRBJ2-3; TRBD1 agrees at 8 bases. V lost 6 bases, J lost 5 bases, and 4 bases stayed unmatched. From germline, CDR1 is KGHPV and CDR2 FQNQEV (reference sequence). The CDR3 is 13 residues long. The CDR3 DNA, read in part, is TGTGCCAGCAGCCGACAGGGGAAAGAAACGCTGTAT. Protein sequence: CASSRQGKETLY. In full, the CDR3 is CASSRQGKETLYF.

Only a few counts were recorded for this clone. The germline and genes are mouse ones. The read is 1 residue too short to cover the CDR3 end, so that end is filled in from the germline J gene. The chain has TRBV13-2 and TRBJ1-3, with TRBD1 identical over 8 bases. This CDR3 contains 14 residues. Germline V CDR1 and CDR2: NNHNN, SYGAGS (reference sequence). The trim removed 3 bases at V and 4 bases at J, leaving 3 bases unmatched. The CDR3 reads CASGGQGRGNTLYF. Incomplete CDR3 DNA: TGTGCCAGCGGTGGACAGGGGAGGGGAAATACGCTCTAT.

This clone came up a few times. The genes are named according to mouse. The CDR3 end falls 1 residue outside the read, so it is completed with the germline J gene. V gene TRBV23 combines with J gene TRBJ2-7; no check of the table's D call, TRBD2, against the DNA was made. CDR1 and CDR2 (germline): KGHTA, FQNQQP. CDR3 length equals 14 residues. The DNA read from the CDR3 is TGCTCCAGCAGTCAAAGGGACTGGGGGTATGAACAGTAC. It encodes CSSSQRDWGYEQY. The whole CDR3 is CSSSQRDWGYEQYF. The variable domain in full, completed from reference TRBV23 and TRBJ2-7, reads DAAVTQKPRYLIKMKGQEAEMKCIPEKGHTAVFWYQQKQSKELKFLIYFQNQQPLDQIDMVKERFSAVCPSSSLCSLGIRTCEAEDSALYLCSSSQRDWGYEQYFGPGTRLTVL.

This clone was seen only a few times. The gene names given are mouse names. The sequenced part of the CDR3 DNA is TGTGCCAGCAGTCGTGGGGTTTCCAACGAAAGATTATTT. This encodes CASSRGVSNERLF. The CDR3 in its entirety is CASSRGVSNERLFF. J is TRBJ1-4 and V is TRBV26; D unresolved. Sequencing ends 1 residue short of the CDR3 end; the germline J gene provides the rest. The CDR3 totals 14 residues. Germline CDR1 KGHPV, CDR2 FQNQEV (reference sequence). Trimming took 4 bases from V and 0 from J, leaving 6 bases between them.

Remarks on this clone: Mouse gene names apply. The read terminates 1 residue ahead of where the CDR3 ends, so the germline J gene completes it. The V call is TRBV13-2, the J call TRBJ2-2; D is possibly TRBD1 or TRBD2 (7 bases each). This CDR3 has 16 residues. Trimming took off 0 bases at V and 1 base at J, with 10 bases between the two ends. Per germline, CDR1 NNHNN and CDR2 SYGAGS (reference sequence). The part of the CDR3 DNA that was read is TGTGCCAGCGGTGATGCAGGGGGGGGAAACACCGGGCAGCTCTAC. Translating gives CASGDAGGGNTGQLY. From start to end, the CDR3 is CASGDAGGGNTGQLYF.